These 19 T cell receptor beta chains share one sample of origin, sequenced in a study of lymphopenia after photon versus proton radiotherapy. Produced via immunoSEQ multiplex PCR; TCRdb's table is partial and in-frame only. Of around 20,000 clones listed, about 90% are singletons. Here the sequenced sample was peripheral blood, taken from a patient treated with photon-based radiotherapy. The source of these receptors is a man aged 60 to 69 with pancreatic cancer.

The rearrangement joins TRBV7-9 to TRBJ1-1, with a weak D call TRBD1 (5 bases). The germline V and J ends were trimmed by 5 bases and 3 bases, with 13 bases remaining between them. The CDR3 is made up of 14 amino acids. Germline CDR1 reads SEHNR; CDR2 reads FQNEAQ (reference sequence). Here the CDR3 reads CASSLRDGDTEAFF. CDR3 DNA sequence: TGTGCCAGCAGCCTCAGGGACGGCGACACTGAAGCTTTCTTT.

The chain recombines TRBV13 with TRBJ2-1, with 11 bases that match TRBD2. The V gene end was trimmed by 6 bases and the J gene end by 7 bases; junction bases not matched to a gene: 8. CDR1 PRHDT and CDR2 FYEKMQ come from the germline V gene (reference sequence). The CDR3 consists of 15 residues. The CDR3 sequence: CASSYSGGARNEQFF. As DNA, the CDR3 is TGTGCCAGCAGTTATAGCGGGGGGGCGAGGAATGAGCAGTTCTTC.

In this sample, this clone turned up a few times. This rearrangement joins TRBV11-2 to TRBJ1-5, with D maybe TRBD1 (6 bases). V was pared by 5 bases and J by 6 bases, with 14 bases between. This CDR3 comprises 14 residues. Germline values: CDR1 SGHAT, CDR2 FQNNGV. CDR3 residues: CASSQRQGSQPQHF. CDR3 sequence (DNA): TGTGCCAGCAGCCAGAGGCAGGGGAGTCAGCCCCAGCATTTT.

The J gene is TRBJ1-2, the V gene TRBV4-3; 11 bases match TRBD1. The J segment lost 3 bases and the V segment lost 3 bases, leaving 3 bases of the junction unmatched. Germline lookup yields CDR1 LGHNA and CDR2 YSLEER. This CDR3 has 15 residues. The CDR3 loop reads CASSHPGQGDYGYTF. Here the CDR3 DNA reads TGCGCCAGCAGCCACCCGGGACAGGGGGACTATGGCTACACCTTC.

The chain couples TRBV21-1 to TRBJ2-5; the table gives TRBD2 as D, unverified against the DNA. TRBV21-1 is recorded as a pseudogene. The CDR3 is made up of 17 amino acids. The CDR3 DNA is TGTGCCAGCAGCAGACCCCCCCCGGGCGGGGCGGAGGAGACCCAGTACTTC. This sequence encodes CASSRPPPGGAEETQYF.

The CDR3 reads CASSQVQDTGELFF. In DNA, the CDR3 is TGCGCCAGCAGCCAAGTGCAGGACACCGGGGAGCTGTTTTTT. V usage is TRBV4-3 and J usage is TRBJ2-2; D gene ambiguous. From germline, CDR1 is LGHNA and CDR2 YSLEER. The CDR3 runs 14 residues. Trimming pared 1 base from V and 3 bases from J, leaving 6 bases between.

This rearrangement joins TRBV6-1 to TRBJ1-5; the D is unclear. Per germline, CDR1 MNHNS and CDR2 SASEGT. This CDR3 spans 18 amino acids. Deletions cut 2 bases from V and 4 bases from J, with 21 bases between. CDR3 loop: CASSEYGGESVGNQPQHF. CDR3 nucleotides: TGTGCCAGCAGTGAATACGGAGGAGAGTCGGTCGGGAATCAGCCCCAGCATTTT.

The rearrangement links TRBV7-9 to TRBJ1-1; the D is unclear. CDR1 and CDR2 (germline): SEHNR, FQNEAQ (reference sequence). The CDR3 runs to 13 residues. V was shortened by 4 bases and J by 1 base, with 7 bases between the two germline ends. Written as DNA, the CDR3 is TGTGCCAGCAGCTGGGTAGCGAACACTGAAGCTTTCTTT. Protein: CASSWVANTEAFF.

This clone was seen once. The genes are TRBV9 and TRBJ1-2; no clear D gene. Germline values: CDR1 SGDLS, CDR2 YYNGEE. CDR3 size: 11 residues. Trimming pared 4 bases from V and 10 bases from J, leaving 11 bases between. The CDR3 DNA sequence: TGTGCCAGCAGCTCGAGGACCGCCTACACCTTC. Protein product: CASSSRTAYTF.

Details on this clone: The same CDR3 also results from other DNA sequences found in this sample. The chain combines TRBV5-1 with TRBJ2-7; a possible D gene is TRBD1 (6 bases). The germline V gene has CDR1 SGHRS and CDR2 YFSETQ. Trimming pared 4 bases from V and 3 bases from J, leaving 8 bases between. The CDR3 is 12 amino acids. The CDR3 is CASSRDNYEQYF. The DNA for the CDR3 is TGCGCCAGCAGCCGGGACAACTACGAGCAGTACTTC.

The chain joins TRBV19 to TRBJ2-7, with TRBD2 as a possible D gene (6 bases). The length of the CDR3 is 16 residues. Germline V lookup: CDR1 LNHDA, CDR2 SQIVND (reference sequence). Trimming stripped 4 bases from V and 3 bases from J, with 19 bases between. The chain's CDR3 is CASSNRLPGSNYEQYF. The CDR3 DNA reads as TGTGCCAGTAGTAATAGGCTCCCCGGGAGTAACTACGAGCAGTACTTC.

The CDR3 sequence is CASRLQTMNTEAFF. CDR3 bases: TGTGCCAGCAGATTACAGACCATGAACACTGAAGCTTTCTTT. This chain connects TRBV6-1 to TRBJ1-1; D remains unclear. The V end was cut by 6 bases, the J end by 0 bases, with 11 bases between. This CDR3 comprises 14 residues. Looked up from germline, CDR1 is MNHNS and CDR2 is SASEGT.

This clone is a singleton in its sample. This chain uses TRBV7-3 with TRBJ2-5; D gene ambiguous. V lost 0 bases, J lost 3 bases, and 14 bases lay in between. The CDR3 spans 16 residues. CDR1 and CDR2 (germline): SGHTA, FQGTGA. CDR3: CASSLTGLAEEETQYF. CDR3 DNA sequence: TGTGCCAGCAGCTTAACCGGGTTAGCAGAAGAAGAGACCCAGTACTTC. Complete variable domain (other parts from reference TRBV7-3 and TRBJ2-5): GAGVSQTPSNKVTEKGKYVELRCDPISGHTALYWYRQSLGQGPEFLIYFQGTGAADDSGLPNDRFFAVRPEGSVSTLKIQRTERGDSAVYLCASSLTGLAEEETQYFGPGTRLLVL.

The V gene is TRBV21-1, the J gene TRBJ2-7; the DNA was not used to check the table's D call, TRBD2. TRBV21-1 is a pseudogene locus. The CDR3 extends over 11 amino acids. CDR3 in DNA: TGTGCCAGCAGCCTAATGCACGAGCAGTACTTC. It encodes CASSLMHEQYF.

The chain links TRBV7-6 to TRBJ2-2; TRBD2 is a possible D gene (6 bases). Germline CDR1 SGHVS, CDR2 FNYEAQ. This CDR3 spans 16 amino acids. V was shortened by 0 bases and J by 1 base, with 9 bases between the two germline ends. This CDR3 is CASSLAGGWNTGELFF. CDR3 coding DNA: TGTGCCAGCAGCTTAGCGGGGGGATGGAACACCGGGGAGCTGTTTTTT.

The CDR3 loop reads CATNRQALDTEAFF. In DNA form, the CDR3 reads TGTGCCACCAACCGACAGGCGTTAGACACTGAAGCTTTCTTT. The chain is built from TRBV19 and TRBJ1-1; possible D gene TRBD1, 6 bases. Germline V CDR1 and CDR2: LNHDA, SQIVND (reference sequence). Trimming removed 10 bases from V and 3 bases from J, with 18 bases in between. The CDR3 spans 14 residues.

V usage is TRBV27 and J usage is TRBJ1-5; perhaps TRBD1 as D (6 bases). Germline CDR1 is MNHEY and CDR2 is SMNVEV (reference sequence). The CDR3 loop spans 16 amino acids. V was cut by 5 bases and J by 2 bases, with 16 bases left in between. The CDR3 loop reads CASSIPTGSGNQPQHF. CDR3 sequence (DNA): TGTGCCAGCAGTATACCCACAGGGTCGGGCAATCAGCCCCAGCATTTT.

The chain recombines TRBV7-9 with TRBJ2-7; maybe TRBD1 (6 bases). Per the germline V gene, CDR1 is SEHNR and CDR2 is FQNEAQ (reference sequence). V was cut by 8 bases and J by 6 bases, with 17 bases left in between. The CDR3 is 13 residues long. The CDR3 DNA is TGTGCCAGCGGGCGACAGGCTCTTGGCGAGCAGTACTTC. Residues: CASGRQALGEQYF.

The chain is built from TRBV7-3 and TRBJ2-2; D perhaps matches TRBD1 (6 bases). The CDR3 extends over 16 amino acids. The V and J ends lost 5 bases and 7 bases respectively, with 20 bases between them. CDR1 is SGHTA, CDR2 FQGTGA, per germline. The CDR3 here is CASSLMTGPGDGELFF. In DNA, the CDR3 is TGTGCCAGCAGCCTGATGACGGGGCCAGGGGACGGGGAGCTGTTTTTT. Full variable domain (outside the CDR3, taken from reference TRBV7-3 and TRBJ2-2): GAGVSQTPSNKVTEKGKYVELRCDPISGHTALYWYRQSLGQGPEFLIYFQGTGAADDSGLPNDRFFAVRPEGSVSTLKIQRTERGDSAVYLCASSLMTGPGDGELFFGEGSRLTVL.